What follows are 26 T cell receptor beta chains derived from one specimen sequenced in a study of T-cell reconstitution after alpha-beta-depleted transplantation in children. Library preparation (for TCRbeta) was performed with unique molecular identifiers. TCRdb re-analysed the PCR reads in MiXCR, keeping a single row per CDR3 protein. Among about 640,000 distinct CDR3 sequences listed, around a sixth were seen once. The specimen was PBMCs from the stem cell graft donor, collected from the stem cell graft. Every receptor here comes from a human donor who donated a stem cell graft to a child with acute myeloid leukemia.

This clonotype was observed a handful of times. The chain has TRBV12-3 or TRBV12-4 and TRBJ2-1, with 10 positions matching TRBD2. This CDR3 region has 16 residues. The J segment lost 5 bases and the V segment lost 5 bases, leaving 9 bases of the junction unmatched. The CDR3 loop reads CASSPPAGGFHNEQFF. CDR3 in DNA: TGTGCCAGCAGTCCCCCAGCGGGGGGGTTTCACAATGAGCAGTTCTTC.

The chain uses TRBV6-2 or TRBV6-3 and TRBJ1-1; D is uncertain. CDR1 is MNHEY, CDR2 SVGEGT, per germline. The CDR3 has 13 amino acids. V dropped 6 bases and J dropped 7 bases, with 15 bases sitting between them. In DNA form, the CDR3 reads TGTGCCAGCAGAGCCTCGGGGTACGGTGAAGCTTTCTTT. Its protein is CASRASGYGEAFF.

This clonotype was counted ten times or more. The chain combines TRBV21-1 with TRBJ2-7; the table's TRBD2 call for D was not verified on the DNA. TRBV21-1 is marked as a pseudogene. The CDR3 contains 14 residues. CDR3 sequence (DNA): TGTGCCAGCAGCAAGGGACTAGCAATCCACGAGCAGTACTTC. Amino acids: CASSKGLAIHEQYF.

This clonotype was observed a few times. The rearrangement joins TRBV7-9 to TRBJ1-2; no firm D call. The CDR3 consists of 12 residues. Trimming removed 6 bases at V and 6 bases at J, with 11 bases between. CDR1 is SEHNR, CDR2 FQNEAQ, per germline (reference sequence). CDR3 sequence: CASRNAAHGYTF. The CDR3 DNA follows: TGTGCCAGCAGAAACGCCGCCCATGGCTACACCTTC.

V gene TRBV29-1 combines with J gene TRBJ2-3, with D maybe TRBD2 (5 bases). The germline V gene has CDR1 SQVTM and CDR2 ANQGSEA. CDR3 size: 15 residues. Trimming removed 5 bases at V and 0 bases at J, with 15 bases between. In nucleotides, the CDR3 is TGCAGCGTTCTCGGGGTAGGGCCTAGCACAGATACGCAGTATTTT. Protein product: CSVLGVGPSTDTQYF.

This clonotype has only a few counts. The chain links TRBV20-1 to TRBJ2-1; 7 positions match TRBD1. Germline CDR1 reads DFQATT; CDR2 reads SNEGSKA (reference sequence). The V gene end was trimmed by 0 bases and the J gene end by 7 bases; junction bases not matched to a gene: 9. This CDR3 is built from 15 residues. The CDR3 sequence is CSARDGTAVTNEQFF. CDR3 nucleotide sequence: TGCAGTGCTAGAGATGGGACAGCGGTTACAAATGAGCAGTTCTTC.

V is TRBV21-1 and J is TRBJ2-7. TRBV21-1 is recorded as a pseudogene. CDR3 length equals 15 residues. CDR3 coding DNA: TGTGCCAGCAGCAAAAGCCCAGCCCGACCCTACGAGCAGTACTTC. Encoded protein: CASSKSPARPYEQYF.

The rearrangement links TRBV3-1 to TRBJ2-1; D is tentatively TRBD1 or TRBD2 (6 bases each). The germline V gene encodes CDR1 LGHDT and CDR2 YNNKEL (reference sequence). CDR3 size: 14 residues. The V gene lost 4 bases and the J gene lost 9 bases, with 16 bases spanning the gap. DNA of the CDR3: TGTGCCAGCAGCCCCTCGTGGGGGCGGGGTGAGCAGTTCTTC. Translating it yields CASSPSWGRGEQFF.

This clonotype was observed at least ten times. The genes are TRBV20-1 and TRBJ1-4; 7 nucleotides align to TRBD1. The ends lost 6 bases at V and 5 bases at J; junction bases unmatched: 6. The CDR3 is 13 residues long. The germline V gene encodes CDR1 DFQATT and CDR2 SNEGSKA (reference sequence). The CDR3, as DNA: TGCAGTGCCCCGGACAGGCTAAATGAAAAACTGTTTTTT. Encoded protein: CSAPDRLNEKLFF.

This clonotype was found many times. This rearrangement joins TRBV7-2 to TRBJ2-7; D remains ambiguous. This CDR3 has 14 amino acids. The V gene lost 5 bases and the J gene lost 2 bases, with 13 bases spanning the gap. Germline V gene sequence: CDR1 SGHTA, CDR2 FQGNSA. The CDR3 DNA reads as TGTGCCAGCAGCGTAACCCTGGGGACCTACGAGCAGTACTTC. Translated, it gives CASSVTLGTYEQYF. The full variable domain, rest sourced from reference TRBV7-2 and TRBJ2-7, is GAGVSQSPSNKVTEKGKDVELRCDPISGHTALYWYRQSLGQGLEFLIYFQGNSAPDKSGLPSDRFSAERTGGSVSTLTIQRTQQEDSAVYLCASSVTLGTYEQYFGPGTRLTVT.

This clonotype occurred many times. This chain joins TRBV7-6 and TRBJ2-1, with TRBD1 matching over 10 bases. V trimming: 3 bases; J trimming: 2 bases; junction bases outside the gene matches: 10. CDR3 length: 18 amino acids. CDR1 SGHVS and CDR2 FNYEAQ come from the germline V gene. This CDR3 is CASSLVAYGQGAYNEQFF. CDR3 sequence (DNA): TGTGCCAGCAGCTTGGTAGCGTACGGACAGGGGGCCTACAATGAGCAGTTCTTC.

This sequence joins TRBV15 and TRBJ1-1; D call uncertain. The CDR3 length is 12 residues. The V gene lost 1 base and the J gene lost 11 bases, with 11 bases spanning the gap. Germline assignment: CDR1 LNHNV and CDR2 YYDKDF (reference sequence). The CDR3 region has the DNA TGTGCCACCAGCAGAGGTAGAGACCGGGCTTTCTTT. Its translation is CATSRGRDRAFF.

This clonotype came up a few times. The V call is TRBV27, the J call TRBJ1-5; D ambiguous. V was clipped by 0 bases and J by 9 bases, with 6 bases between them. CDR1 is MNHEY, CDR2 SMNVEV, per germline (reference sequence). The CDR3 consists of 12 residues. The CDR3 region is CASSLSGGPQHF. The CDR3 DNA reads as TGTGCCAGCAGTTTATCCGGCGGGCCCCAGCATTTT.

This chain uses TRBV14 with TRBJ2-5; 8 nucleotides line up with TRBD2. The length of the CDR3 is 19 residues. Trimming took 4 bases from V and 2 from J; bases not matched to a gene: 18. CDR1 SGHDN and CDR2 FVKESK come from the germline V gene. The CDR3 spells CASSPLKVGGGLGQETQYF. The DNA for the CDR3 is TGTGCCAGCAGCCCCCTAAAAGTCGGGGGGGGCTTGGGGCAAGAGACCCAGTACTTC.

This clonotype was detected ten times or more. The V and J genes are TRBV5-1 and TRBJ2-2, with TRBD2 matching over 7 bases. CDR3 length equals 14 residues. Germline V gene sequence: CDR1 SGHRS, CDR2 YFSETQ. V shed 0 bases and J 7 bases; nucleotides not matched to a gene: 3. The CDR3 DNA sequence: TGCGCCAGCAGCTTGGGACTAGCAGTCGGGGAGCTGTTTTTT. Protein: CASSLGLAVGELFF.

This clonotype was detected many times. The chain combines TRBV7-9 with TRBJ2-7; D is possibly TRBD1 (6 bases). Trimming pared 4 bases from V and 3 bases from J, leaving 13 bases between. The CDR3 spans 14 residues. The germline gives CDR1 SEHNR, CDR2 FQNEAQ (reference sequence). CDR3 region: CASSSGVISYEQYF. Written as DNA, the CDR3 is TGTGCCAGCAGCTCAGGGGTGATAAGCTACGAGCAGTACTTC.

The genes are TRBV6-6 and TRBJ1-1; a weak D match, TRBD1 (6 bases). Trimming removed 7 bases at V and 4 bases at J, with 13 bases between. The germline CDR1 and CDR2 sequences are MNHNY and SVGAGI (reference sequence). The CDR3 runs to 13 residues. In DNA, the CDR3 is TGTGCCAGCATGGGGGCGGTGAGCACTGAAGCTTTCTTT. It translates to CASMGAVSTEAFF.

This clonotype was seen at least ten times. The chain uses TRBV20-1 and TRBJ1-1, with a tentative D call TRBD1 (6 bases). This CDR3 spans 12 amino acids. The ends were cut back, 3 bases at V and 8 bases at J, with 13 bases in the middle. CDR1 and CDR2 (germline): DFQATT, SNEGSKA (reference sequence). The CDR3 sequence is CSASKGGREAFF. The DNA of the CDR3 is TGCAGTGCTAGCAAGGGGGGCAGAGAAGCTTTCTTT.

This clonotype occurred once. The V gene is TRBV9, the J gene TRBJ1-5, with 8 bases lining up with TRBD1. The CDR3 runs to 18 residues. The V gene's germline CDR1 is SGDLS and CDR2 YYNGEE. The J segment lost 1 base and the V segment lost 2 bases, leaving 11 bases of the junction unmatched. DNA of the CDR3: TGTGCCAGCAGCGTCCGGGACAGGAATAATGGAAGCAATCAGCCCCAGCATTTT. It encodes CASSVRDRNNGSNQPQHF.

This clonotype has ten or more counts. V gene TRBV4-3 combines with J gene TRBJ2-7, with a weak D call TRBD1 (7 bases). The CDR3 loop spans 15 amino acids. V was shortened by 0 bases and J by 6 bases, with 15 bases between the two germline ends. CDR1 and CDR2 from the germline V gene are LGHNA and YSLEER. CDR3 in amino acids: CASSQDQGGLSEQYF. CDR3 DNA: TGCGCCAGCAGCCAAGATCAGGGGGGCCTCAGCGAGCAGTACTTC.

J is TRBJ1-5 and V is TRBV6-2 or TRBV6-3; D not resolved. With 8 bases removed from V and 0 bases from J, the gap between germline ends came to 14 bases. This CDR3 is 15 amino acids long. Germline CDR1 is MNHEY and CDR2 is SVGEGT. The CDR3 DNA follows: TGTGCCAGCTCCAGAGGACTCAATAGCAATCAGCCCCAGCATTTT. It encodes CASSRGLNSNQPQHF.

The chain combines TRBV5-1 with TRBJ2-5; D is uncertain. Germline V CDR1 and CDR2: SGHRS, YFSETQ. With 0 bases removed from V and 1 base from J, the gap between germline ends came to 7 bases. This CDR3 is built from 14 residues. The CDR3 region has the DNA TGCGCCAGCAGCTTGGTCGGCTTCCAAGAGACCCAGTACTTC. It yields the protein CASSLVGFQETQYF.

The V call is TRBV19, the J call TRBJ2-1; D gene ambiguous. With 0 bases removed from V and 4 bases from J, the gap between germline ends came to 10 bases. The germline gives CDR1 LNHDA, CDR2 SQIVND (reference sequence). CDR3 size: 15 residues. CDR3 region: CASSIDQETYNEQFF. The CDR3 nucleotides read TGTGCCAGTAGTATAGATCAAGAGACTTACAATGAGCAGTTCTTC. The full variable domain, rest sourced from reference TRBV19 and TRBJ2-1, is DGGITQSPKYLFRKEGQNVTLSCEQNLNHDAMYWYRQDPGQGLRLIYYSQIVNDFQKGDIAEGYSVSREKKESFPLTVTSAQKNPTAFYLCASSIDQETYNEQFFGPGTRLTVL.

This chain uses TRBV4-1 with TRBJ2-7; tentatively, D is TRBD1 (5 bases). Germline lookup yields CDR1 MGHRA and CDR2 YSYEKL. The CDR3 covers 14 residues. Trimming took off 4 bases at V and 1 base at J, with 11 bases between the two ends. Written as DNA, the CDR3 is TGCGCCAGCAGCCCTGACAGAAGTTCCTACGAGCAGTACTTC. As protein: CASSPDRSSYEQYF.

This chain uses TRBV6-1 with TRBJ2-7; D is ambiguous. CDR1 is MNHNS and CDR2 is SASEGT in the germline V gene. There are 13 residues in the CDR3. Trimming cost V 6 bases and J 1 base, with 10 bases left between them. The DNA for the CDR3 is TGTGCCAGCAGCCGGCCTGTGTCCTACGAGCAGTACGTC. Translated, it gives CASSRPVSYEQYV.

The CDR3 DNA is TGTGCCAGCAGAAGAGGGGACAGGGGTCCGGAAGAGACCCAGTACTTC. Its protein product is CASRRGDRGPEETQYF. The rearrangement joins TRBV6-1 to TRBJ2-5; 10 bases map to TRBD1. V trimming: 6 bases; J trimming: 3 bases; junction bases outside the gene matches: 10. Germline CDR1 and CDR2: MNHNS and SASEGT. The CDR3 length is 16 residues.